The following is a T cell receptor (beta chain) sequence with its context. What it binds is not known. This record comes from a study of CD8 T cells in Susac syndrome. Overall study context: Among the Susac syndrome patients sequenced, five or six had active disease and roughly 8 were in remission.

Both CD4+ and CD8+ T cells were negatively isolated, and TEMRA cells underwent FACS enrichment. Points from the study as a whole: There were over 15 Susac-specific public clones in total CD8+ repertoires and about 5 in CD8+ TEMRA repertoires. Peak Susac CD8+ clonal expansion was seen in TEMRA cells and active patients.

Trimming pared 1 base from V and 5 bases from J, leaving 10 bases between. CDR1 and CDR2 (germline): SGHVS, FNYEAQ. This CDR3 has 14 amino acids. The authors reverse transcribed roughly 0.5 to 1 ug RNA with random hexamers. Using its own MiXCR run on the immunoSEQ multiplex PCR reads, TCRdb lists one record per CDR3 protein. Of approximately 190,000 distinct CDR3 sequences in the sample, 85% to 95% were seen once. J is TRBJ2-3 and V is TRBV7-6; TRBD1 might be the D (5 bases). The origin of this receptor is a human donor with Susac syndrome. The sample comprised CD8+ T cells from PBMCs. CDR3 protein: CASSLGAGLDTQYF. The CDR3 DNA reads TGTGCCAGCAGCTTAGGGGCAGGGCTAGATACGCAGTATTTT.